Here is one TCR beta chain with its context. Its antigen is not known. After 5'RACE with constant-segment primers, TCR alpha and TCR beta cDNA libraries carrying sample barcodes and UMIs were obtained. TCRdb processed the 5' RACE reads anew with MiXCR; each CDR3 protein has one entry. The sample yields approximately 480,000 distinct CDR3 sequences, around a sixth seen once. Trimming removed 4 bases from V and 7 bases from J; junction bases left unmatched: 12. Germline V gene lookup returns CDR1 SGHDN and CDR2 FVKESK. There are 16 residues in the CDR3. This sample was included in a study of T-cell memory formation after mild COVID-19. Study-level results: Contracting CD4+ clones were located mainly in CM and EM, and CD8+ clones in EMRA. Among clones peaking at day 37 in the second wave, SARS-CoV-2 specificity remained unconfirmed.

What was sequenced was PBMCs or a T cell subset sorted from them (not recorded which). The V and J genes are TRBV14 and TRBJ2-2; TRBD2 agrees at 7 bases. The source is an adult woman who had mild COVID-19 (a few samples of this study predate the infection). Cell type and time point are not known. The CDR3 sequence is CASSPHPAGVGGELFF. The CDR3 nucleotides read TGTGCCAGCAGCCCCCACCCGGCGGGAGTCGGCGGGGAGCTGTTTTTT.